Listed here is a single TCR beta chain. The antigen remains unidentified. This sample is drawn from a study of T cell responses to AZD1222 COVID-19 vaccine. The study, taken as a whole, reports: Spike-specific TCR breadth and depth grew following two AZD1222 doses. Possibly, clonal diversity was underestimated; donors were largely white British and included more females. AZD1222 recipients seropositive at baseline numbered only 6 or 7.

The table came from immunoSEQ multiplex PCR; TCRdb's copy has only in-frame clones and leaves some out. This table holds 55,000 to 75,000 clones, around 85% found once. From germline, CDR1 is SGHVS and CDR2 FQNEAQ. The CDR3 is made up of 17 amino acids. Trimming removed 5 bases from V and 2 bases from J; junction bases left unmatched: 10. The source is an adult in good health. Sequences were derived from peripheral blood, sampled on day 0 of AZD1222 vaccination. The chain employs TRBV7-8 and TRBJ1-5; 9 bases line up with TRBD1. CDR3 protein: CASSLRQGGFGNQPQHF. CDR3 DNA sequence: TGTGCCAGCAGCCTTAGACAGGGGGGGTTTGGCAATCAGCCCCAGCATTTT.